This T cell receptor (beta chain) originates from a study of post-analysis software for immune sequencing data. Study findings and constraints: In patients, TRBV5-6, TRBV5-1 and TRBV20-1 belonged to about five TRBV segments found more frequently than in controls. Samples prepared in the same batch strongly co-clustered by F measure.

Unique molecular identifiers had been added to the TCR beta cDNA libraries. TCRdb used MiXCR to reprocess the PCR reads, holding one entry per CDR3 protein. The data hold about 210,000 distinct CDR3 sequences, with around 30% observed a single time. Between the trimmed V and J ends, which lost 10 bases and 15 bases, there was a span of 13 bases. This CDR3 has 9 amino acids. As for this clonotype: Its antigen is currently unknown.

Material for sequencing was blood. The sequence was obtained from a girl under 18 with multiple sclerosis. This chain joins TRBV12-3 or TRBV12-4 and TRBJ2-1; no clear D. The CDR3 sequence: CATEGSRFF. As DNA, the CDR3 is TGTGCCACAGAAGGCTCCCGGTTCTTC.